This T cell receptor beta chain was profiled in a study of OX40 agonist ivuxolimab in advanced cancers. Overall study context: The patients' treatment was ivuxolimab, an agonistic anti-OX40 (CD134) antibody. While on treatment, patients had intravenous ivuxolimab at 0.01 to 10 mg/kg every 2 weeks. Study conclusions and caveats: Determination of antigen specificity was not performed for the expanded peripheral T cells. Relative to CD4+, CD8+ T cells held more expanded clones on average.

Trimming removed 6 bases at V and 5 bases at J, with 10 bases between. The germline CDR1 and CDR2 sequences are MDHEN and SYDVKM. This CDR3 spans 13 amino acids. About this clone itself: The antigen is undetermined. Other DNA sequences from this sample encode an identical CDR3 as well.

Sequencing used immunoSEQ multiplex PCR; TCRdb keeps in-frame clones, though not all of them. The sample lists about 84,000 clones; about four fifths were seen once. The sample here was CD4+ or CD8+ T cells sorted from blood, taken in a trial of the OX40 agonist ivuxolimab. The clonotype comes from an adult with an advanced solid tumor such as melanoma, head and neck, liver or kidney cancer. The chain joins TRBV28 to TRBJ2-2; D may be TRBD1 or TRBD2 (5 bases each). The CDR3 nucleotides are TGTGCCAGCAGACTGAGGGGTACCGGGGAGCTGTTTTTT. Protein: CASRLRGTGELFF. The entire variable domain, with the rest obtained from reference TRBV28 and TRBJ2-2, is as follows: DVKVTQSSRYLVKRTGEKVFLECVQDMDHENMFWYRQDPGLGLRLIYFSYDVKMKEKGDIPEGYSVSREKKERFSLILESASTNQTSMYLCASRLRGTGELFFGEGSRLTVL.